The sequence of this TCR beta chain was determined in a study of CD4 T cells in lung cancer (dated 2019 in TCRdb). At the level of the whole study: In the study, blood T cells of NSCLC patients were screened for responses to candidate mutation-encoded neoepitopes, and neoantigen-specific CD4+ T-cell clones and TCRs were isolated. Tumor and non-adjacent lung tissue were obtained from a handful of patients undergoing curative-intent resections for stage I-III non-small cell lung cancer. Aged 60 to 69 when blood was donated, the resected patients, most of whom were former smokers, had either lung adenocarcinoma or squamous cell carcinoma. Treatments received by the patients before blood donation included platinum chemotherapy, and some patients received nivolumab or pembrolizumab. TCRB deep sequencing tracked the frequency of neoantigen-specific clonotypes in tumor resections, non-adjacent lung and cultured T-cell products. Beyond this particular receptor, the publication reports: Some blood-derived responses might reflect in vitro priming of naive T cells or cross-reactivity rather than memory responses to the cancer.

This clone was recorded a few times. The antigen it binds to is not known. The input lacks base qualities; no much larger clone sits a single base away. The receptor library was made with the immunoSEQ multiplex PCR assay. DNA was isolated with Qiagen DNeasy or QIAamp micro DNA kits and TCRB sequenced with the Adaptive Biotechnology human TCRB sequencing kit. An Illumina MiSeq was used to sequence the TCRB libraries. The study's processing was this. The kit provider's software was used to analyze TCRB sequence data, and Fisher's exact test was used to test clonotype templates for tumor enrichment. This immuneACCESS table, as held by TCRdb, lists in-frame sequences with V and J called but not all clones. Of the missing ones, under half trace to an unresolved V gene in checked studies; the others have no known cause. The V and J calls and clone size come from that table; D and trimming were worked out from the DNA. This sample is represented by fewer than 5,000 clones; over 70% of them were singletons. The top ten constitute 16% of the sample.

V and J lose 6 bases and 4 bases, and a span of 10 bases separates them. Spanning cysteine to phenylalanine, the CDR3 consists of 13 amino acids. Only the CDR3 part of the read is kept: 39 bases, read in frame from the first base. The CDR1 and CDR2 encoded by the germline V gene are MNHEY and SVGAGI. Material: lung tumor tissue. The V and J segments used are TRBV6-5 and TRBJ1-5; no D gene can be assigned with confidence. This sequence was found in a man aged 55 to 70 with non-small cell lung cancer. The CDR3 in this case is CASRQTQNQPQHF. DNA sequence: TGTGCCAGCAGACAAACCCAAAATCAGCCCCAGCATTTT.